This TCR beta chain originates from a study of siplizumab effects on memory and regulatory T cells. Worth noting for this clone: The antigen is unknown.

Method: immunoSEQ multiplex PCR; TCRdb's copy keeps in-frame clones and lacks some. The sample lists some 97,000 clones, 90% to 95% occurring once. The CDR3 length is 15 residues. Germline V lookup: CDR1 LNHDA, CDR2 SQIVND (reference sequence). V lost 3 bases, J lost 4 bases, and 15 bases lay in between. General observations from the study: Unstimulated naive T cells seemed to show more diversity than memory cells did, and they also seemed to be among the major contributors to the alloresponse. Naive versus memory phenotype went unassigned for roughly 75-95% of proliferating CD4+ or CD8+ clones.

This clonotype originated in a human donor in good health. Input material: Tregs sorted from blood. The V call is TRBV19, the J call TRBJ1-1, with D tentatively TRBD1 (5 bases). In DNA form, the CDR3 reads TGTGCCAGTAGTATTCTGGGGCTTCGAATCACTGAAGCTTTCTTT. It translates to CASSILGLRITEAFF. Drawing the rest from reference TRBV19 and TRBJ1-1, the complete variable domain is DGGITQSPKYLFRKEGQNVTLSCEQNLNHDAMYWYRQDPGQGLRLIYYSQIVNDFQKGDIAEGYSVSREKKESFPLTVTSAQKNPTAFYLCASSILGLRITEAFFGQGTRLTVV.